This T cell receptor beta chain emerged from a study of blood T cell repertoires in COVID-19. Under the authors' procedure: Estimated nucleated cell counts came from reference gene primer amplification. Libraries were prepared by immunoSEQ multiplex PCR; TCRdb keeps only in-frame clonotypes and omits some of them. V, J and clone size are those of that table, while D and trimming were read from the DNA. The table includes around 94,000 clones, about four fifths detected once. The germline gives CDR1 SGHRS, CDR2 YFSETQ. V lost 0 bases and J 2 bases, leaving 11 bases between the germline ends. The CDR3 extends over 15 amino acids.

The chain joins TRBV5-1 to TRBJ1-2, with D possibly matching TRBD1 (6 bases). The receptor was derived from a human donor in a cohort sampled during active COVID-19. Sequencing was done on a sample of peripheral blood. The CDR3 bases are TGCGCCAGCAGCTTGGATCCAGGGGAAAACTATGGCTACACCTTC. Translation gives CASSLDPGENYGYTF.